This TCR beta chain was sequenced in a study of CXCR4 blockade with PD-1 therapy in pancreatic cancer. Study-wide results and caveats: Convergent selection by common tumor antigens was suggested by nucleotide rearrangement counts. Antigen-specificity overlap of convergent dominant clones remained unconfirmed.

This clone was seen a few times. Antigen specificity is unknown. Only in-frame clones appear in the TCRdb table, and some are missing; sequencing was by immunoSEQ multiplex PCR. Here the sample spans fewer than 550 clones, more than 30% being singletons. CDR1 and CDR2 from the germline V gene are LNHNV and YYDKDF (reference sequence). V dropped 0 bases and J dropped 4 bases, with 12 bases sitting between them. The CDR3 spans 15 residues. The source is a human donor with pancreatic ductal adenocarcinoma. The chain is built from TRBV15 and TRBJ1-2, with no clear D. The sequencing sample was made of tumor tissue. Here the CDR3 reads CATSRDQEALYGYTF. The CDR3 DNA reads TGTGCCACCAGCAGAGATCAGGAGGCCCTCTATGGCTACACCTTC.